The 7 T cell receptor beta chains below were found in one sample sequenced in a study of shared clonotypes between healthy human individuals. Clones were read by immunoSEQ multiplex PCR, and TCRdb kept only the in-frame ones, dropping some. The table lists 2 million to 2.5 million clones, 90% to 95% of them singletons, with approximately 0.35% in the top ten. The sequenced sample was naive CD4+ T cells from PBMCs. Subset described: CD45RA+ positively selected. These receptors originate from a man aged 18 to 35 in good health. Some clones in this sample may be carry-over from other donors' samples.

The J gene is TRBJ2-7, the V gene TRBV27, with 7 positions matching TRBD2. Germline V gene data show CDR1 as MNHEY and CDR2 as SMNVEV (reference sequence). The V segment lost 3 bases and the J segment 6 bases; nucleotides outside the gene matches: 11. This CDR3 has 15 amino acids. In DNA form, the CDR3 reads TGTGCCAGCAGTTTTGGATCCGGGAGCGGGGCCGAGCAGTACTTC. This encodes CASSFGSGSGAEQYF.

This rearrangement joins TRBV19 to TRBJ2-3; a weak D match, TRBD1 (5 bases). The CDR3 is 15 residues long. With 7 bases removed from V and 7 bases from J, the gap between germline ends came to 21 bases. CDR1 and CDR2 (germline): LNHDA, SQIVND (reference sequence). The CDR3 nucleotides read TGTGCCAGTACCCAGGTAGGGGCCCAGGAGCATACGCAGTATTTT. Its protein product is CASTQVGAQEHTQYF.

This chain connects TRBV5-1 to TRBJ1-1; TRBD1 aligns across 7 bases. The CDR3 spans 16 residues. Germline loops: CDR1 SGHRS, CDR2 YFSETQ. Losses at the gene ends were 1 base for V and 0 bases for J; bases not matched to a gene: 6. In DNA, the CDR3 is TGCGCCAGCAGCTTGCCTGCGGGGACAGTGAACACTGAAGCTTTCTTT. Amino acids: CASSLPAGTVNTEAFF.

As concerns this clone: Other DNA sequences in the sample encode the same CDR3. V is TRBV2 and J is TRBJ2-1; no definite D call. The CDR3 totals 16 residues. Germline loops: CDR1 SNHLY, CDR2 FYNNEI. Between the trimmed V and J ends, which lost 4 bases and 0 bases, there was a span of 13 bases. CDR3 in amino acids: CASSVFGPSSYNEQFF. In DNA, the CDR3 is TGTGCCAGCAGTGTATTTGGTCCGAGCTCCTACAATGAGCAGTTCTTC.

To note about this clone: The same CDR3 can be traced to other DNA sequences in this sample. V is TRBV5-4 and J is TRBJ2-3, with 10 bases identical to TRBD2. J gave up 5 bases and V 5 bases, and 8 bases lay outside the gene matches. The CDR3 contains 15 residues. The germline gives CDR1 SGHNT, CDR2 YYREEE (reference sequence). The chain's CDR3 is CASSWGLAGEDTQYF. The CDR3 DNA is TGTGCCAGCAGTTGGGGGCTAGCGGGAGAAGATACGCAGTATTTT.

The J gene is TRBJ1-4, the V gene TRBV15; D is unclear. This CDR3 region has 17 residues. The V end lost 0 bases, the J end lost 8 bases, and 19 bases lay between the germline ends. The germline V gene encodes CDR1 LNHNV and CDR2 YYDKDF (reference sequence). The CDR3 is CATSRDSRSSNWEKLFF. CDR3 DNA sequence: TGTGCCACCAGCAGAGATTCCCGGTCCTCGAATTGGGAAAAACTGTTTTTT.

This sequence joins TRBV5-1 and TRBJ2-2; TRBD1 agrees at 7 bases. V shed 1 base and J 1 base; nucleotides not matched to a gene: 4. CDR1 is SGHRS, CDR2 YFSETQ, per germline. The CDR3 contains 16 residues. The CDR3 here is CASSLKGAWNTGELFF. The CDR3, as DNA: TGCGCCAGCAGCTTGAAGGGGGCATGGAACACCGGGGAGCTGTTTTTT.